This TCR beta chain was sequenced in a study of radiation and T cells in renal cell carcinoma. Germline assignment: CDR1 SGHNT and CDR2 YYREEE (reference sequence). The V gene lost 4 bases and the J gene lost 3 bases, with 14 bases spanning the gap. The CDR3 runs to 15 residues. This table comes from immunoSEQ multiplex PCR, and its TCRdb copy is limited to in-frame clones, with some not included. Of some 140,000 clones listed, around nine tenths are singletons. Described time point: baseline pretreatment blood. The sample's treatment: 15 Gy SBRT to primary tumor, nephrectomy 4 weeks later. This sequence was found in a woman aged 45-65 years with renal cell carcinoma. V usage is TRBV5-4 and J usage is TRBJ2-1; tentative D call: TRBD2 (5 bases). The sample consisted of blood, taken from a patient whose treatment included radiotherapy and nephrectomy. Here the CDR3 reads CASSPGLEHYNEQFF. The CDR3 DNA reads as TGTGCCAGCAGCCCCGGACTGGAGCACTACAATGAGCAGTTCTTC.